Described below is a single T cell receptor beta chain sequence and its context. TCRdb's table, derived via immunoSEQ multiplex PCR, lists solely in-frame clones and lacks some. The table records approximately 50,000 clones, approximately 91% of them present only once. These data belong to a study of glioma-infiltrating T cells after dendritic cell vaccination. Unmatched junction bases numbered 9, after V lost 7 bases and J lost 5 bases. This CDR3 has 15 amino acids. CDR1 LNHDA and CDR2 SQIVND come from the germline V gene (reference sequence). Stated time point: after dendritic cell vaccination, including at tumor progression/relapse.

The TCR originated in a human donor with glioblastoma. The sequenced sample was blood, obtained after dendritic cell vaccination. This chain connects TRBV19 to TRBJ1-2, with 11 bases matching TRBD1. The chain's CDR3 is CASISGQGVGYGYTF. For the CDR3, the DNA is TGTGCCAGTATCTCGGGACAGGGGGTTGGTTATGGCTACACCTTC.